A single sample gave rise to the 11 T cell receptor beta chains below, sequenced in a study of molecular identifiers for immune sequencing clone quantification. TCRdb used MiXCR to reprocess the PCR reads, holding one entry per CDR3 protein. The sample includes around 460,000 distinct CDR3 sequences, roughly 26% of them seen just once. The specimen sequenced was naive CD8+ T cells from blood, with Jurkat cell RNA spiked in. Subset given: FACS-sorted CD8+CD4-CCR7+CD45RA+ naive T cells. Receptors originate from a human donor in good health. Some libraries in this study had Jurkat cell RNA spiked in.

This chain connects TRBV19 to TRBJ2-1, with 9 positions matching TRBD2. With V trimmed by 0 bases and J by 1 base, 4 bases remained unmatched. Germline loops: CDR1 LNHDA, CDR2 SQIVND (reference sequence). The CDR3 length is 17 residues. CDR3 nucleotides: TGTGCCAGTAGTATAGATGTCCTAGCGGGATCCTACAATGAGCAGTTCTTC. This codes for CASSIDVLAGSYNEQFF.

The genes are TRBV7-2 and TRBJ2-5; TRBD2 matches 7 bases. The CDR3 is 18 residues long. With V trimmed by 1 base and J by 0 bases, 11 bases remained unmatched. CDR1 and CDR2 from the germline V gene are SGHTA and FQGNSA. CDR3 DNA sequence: TGTGCCAGCAGCTTAGAAAGGGGCGTCGGGAGGTACCAAGAGACCCAGTACTTC. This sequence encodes CASSLERGVGRYQETQYF.

As DNA, the CDR3 is TGTGCTAGCCAAGGGGACGGAGGGACCCAGTACTTC. It is translated as CASQGDGGTQYF. The chain is built from TRBV7-7 and TRBJ2-5; D is tentatively TRBD1 or TRBD2 (5 bases each). Germline assignment: CDR1 SSHAT and CDR2 FNYEAQ (reference sequence). This CDR3 has 12 residues.

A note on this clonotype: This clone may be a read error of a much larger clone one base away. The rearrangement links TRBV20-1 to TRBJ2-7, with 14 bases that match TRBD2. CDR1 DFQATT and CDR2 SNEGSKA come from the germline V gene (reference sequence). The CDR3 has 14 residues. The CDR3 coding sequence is TGCAGTGCTAAAGGACTAGCGGGAGGCTACGAGCGGTACTTC. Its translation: CSAKGLAGGYERYF.

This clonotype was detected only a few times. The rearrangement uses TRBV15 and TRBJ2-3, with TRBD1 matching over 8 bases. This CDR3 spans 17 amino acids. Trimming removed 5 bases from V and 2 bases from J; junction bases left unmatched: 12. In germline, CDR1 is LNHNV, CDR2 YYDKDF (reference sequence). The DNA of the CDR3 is TGTGCCACCAGCCGCCGGAACCGACAGGGGTTCACAGATACGCAGTATTTT. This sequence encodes CATSRRNRQGFTDTQYF.

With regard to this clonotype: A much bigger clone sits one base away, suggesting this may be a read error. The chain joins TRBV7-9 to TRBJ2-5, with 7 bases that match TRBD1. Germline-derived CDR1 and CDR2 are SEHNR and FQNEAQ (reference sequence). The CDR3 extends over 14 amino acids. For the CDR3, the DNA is TGTGCCAGCAGGACTACAGGGGATAGAGAGGCCCAGTACTTC. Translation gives CASRTTGDREAQYF. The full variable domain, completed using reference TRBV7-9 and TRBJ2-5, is DTGVSQNPRHKITKRGQNVTFRCDPISEHNRLYWYRQTLGQGPEFLTYFQNEAQLEKSRLLSDRFSAERPKGSFSTLEIQRTEQGDSAMYLCASRTTGDREAQYFGPGTRLLVL.

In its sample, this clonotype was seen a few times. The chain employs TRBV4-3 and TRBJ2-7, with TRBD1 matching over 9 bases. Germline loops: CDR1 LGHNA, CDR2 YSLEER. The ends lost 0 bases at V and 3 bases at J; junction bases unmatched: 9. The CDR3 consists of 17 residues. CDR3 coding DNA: TGCGCCAGCAGCCAAGATCCCCCGACAGGGGGTATCTACGAGCAGTACTTC. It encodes CASSQDPPTGGIYEQYF.

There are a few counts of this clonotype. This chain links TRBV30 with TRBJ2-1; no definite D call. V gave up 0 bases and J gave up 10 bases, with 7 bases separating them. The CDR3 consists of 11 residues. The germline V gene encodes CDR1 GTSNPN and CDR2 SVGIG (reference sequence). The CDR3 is CAWSVNKEQFF. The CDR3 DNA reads TGTGCCTGGAGTGTCAATAAGGAGCAGTTCTTC.

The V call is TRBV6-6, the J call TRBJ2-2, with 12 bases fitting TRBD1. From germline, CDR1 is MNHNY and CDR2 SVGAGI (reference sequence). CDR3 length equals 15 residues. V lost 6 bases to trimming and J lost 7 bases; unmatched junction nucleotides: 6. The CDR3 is CASRLGQGANGELFF. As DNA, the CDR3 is TGTGCCAGCAGGCTGGGACAGGGGGCAAACGGGGAGCTGTTTTTT.

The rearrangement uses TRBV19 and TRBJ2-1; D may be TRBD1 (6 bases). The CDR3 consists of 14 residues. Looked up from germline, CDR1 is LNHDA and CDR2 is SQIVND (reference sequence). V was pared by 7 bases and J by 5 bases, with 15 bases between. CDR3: CASTFSRTDNEQFF. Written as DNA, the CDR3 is TGTGCCAGTACCTTTTCCAGGACAGACAATGAGCAGTTCTTC. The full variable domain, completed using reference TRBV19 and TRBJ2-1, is DGGITQSPKYLFRKEGQNVTLSCEQNLNHDAMYWYRQDPGQGLRLIYYSQIVNDFQKGDIAEGYSVSREKKESFPLTVTSAQKNPTAFYLCASTFSRTDNEQFFGPGTRLTVL.

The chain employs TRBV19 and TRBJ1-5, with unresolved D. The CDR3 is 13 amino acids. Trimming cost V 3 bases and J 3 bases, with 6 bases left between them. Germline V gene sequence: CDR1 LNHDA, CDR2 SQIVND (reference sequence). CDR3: CASSIPINQPQHF. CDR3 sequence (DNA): TGTGCCAGTAGTATTCCCATCAATCAGCCCCAGCATTTT. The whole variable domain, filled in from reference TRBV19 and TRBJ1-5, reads DGGITQSPKYLFRKEGQNVTLSCEQNLNHDAMYWYRQDPGQGLRLIYYSQIVNDFQKGDIAEGYSVSREKKESFPLTVTSAQKNPTAFYLCASSIPINQPQHFGDGTRLSIL.